This T cell receptor (beta chain) emerged from a study of blood T cell repertoires in COVID-19. Germline V gene data show CDR1 as MNHEY and CDR2 as SVGAGI. With 4 bases removed from V and 1 base from J, the gap between germline ends came to 7 bases. This CDR3 spans 13 amino acids. The table came from immunoSEQ multiplex PCR; TCRdb's copy has only in-frame clones and leaves some out. The sample gives about 150,000 clones, 90% of which show up once; nearly 0.55% is in the top ten. Sequences were obtained from peripheral blood. The chain uses TRBV6-5 and TRBJ1-1; perhaps TRBD1 as D (5 bases). The TCR originated in a man aged 50 to 59 with acute or convalescent COVID-19. Written as DNA, the CDR3 is TGTGCCAGCAGTTTAGGACAGAACACTGAAGCTTTCTTT. Translated, it gives CASSLGQNTEAFF.